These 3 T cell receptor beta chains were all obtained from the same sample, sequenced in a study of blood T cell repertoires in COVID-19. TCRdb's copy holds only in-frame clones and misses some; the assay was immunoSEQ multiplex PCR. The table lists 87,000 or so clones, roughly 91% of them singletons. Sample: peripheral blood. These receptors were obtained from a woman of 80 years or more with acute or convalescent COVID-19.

CDR3 nucleotides: TGTGCCAGTATCCCCAGCGGTACCACAGATACGCAGTATTTT. This translates into CASIPSGTTDTQYF. The chain recombines TRBV19 with TRBJ2-3; a possible D gene is TRBD2 (5 bases). The CDR3 consists of 14 residues. Trimming removed 7 bases at V and 2 bases at J, with 13 bases between. The V gene's germline CDR1 is LNHDA and CDR2 SQIVND (reference sequence).

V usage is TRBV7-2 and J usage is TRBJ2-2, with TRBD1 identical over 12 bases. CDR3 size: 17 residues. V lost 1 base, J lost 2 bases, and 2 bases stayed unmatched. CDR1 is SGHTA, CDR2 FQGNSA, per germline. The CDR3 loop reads CASSLVGTGGNTGELFF. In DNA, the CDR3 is TGTGCCAGCAGCTTAGTTGGGACAGGGGGCAACACCGGGGAGCTGTTTTTT. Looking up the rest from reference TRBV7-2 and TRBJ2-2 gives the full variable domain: GAGVSQSPSNKVTEKGKDVELRCDPISGHTALYWYRQSLGQGLEFLIYFQGNSAPDKSGLPSDRFSAERTGGSVSTLTIQRTQQEDSAVYLCASSLVGTGGNTGELFFGEGSRLTVL.

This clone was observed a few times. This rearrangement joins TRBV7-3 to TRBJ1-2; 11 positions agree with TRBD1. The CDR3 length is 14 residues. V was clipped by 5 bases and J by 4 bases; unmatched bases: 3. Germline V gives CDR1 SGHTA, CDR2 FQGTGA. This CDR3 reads CASSPGTGGYGYTF. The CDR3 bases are TGTGCCAGCAGCCCCGGGACAGGGGGCTATGGCTACACCTTC.